Given below is one T cell receptor (beta chain) in context. Its antigen is still unknown. The CDR3 totals 13 residues. V was pared by 0 bases and J by 5 bases, with 7 bases between. Germline V gene lookup returns CDR1 SGHDN and CDR2 FVKESK. This sample is part of a study of T cells in localized non-small cell lung cancer. General observations from the study: Adjacent lung was found to contain a median about 50 of the top 100 tumor clones. Heterogeneity within the tumor remains possible, as just one region underwent sequencing. Of the tissues analyzed, uninvolved adjacent lung showed maximal T cell clonality, greater than tumor. Overall survival was longer when the density of T cells in the blood was higher.

Measured with immunoSEQ multiplex PCR; TCRdb has only the in-frame clones, and not every one. Of about 54,000 clones in the sample, about four fifths were seen once. The source of this sequence is a female donor over 55 with stage II squamous cell lung carcinoma. The chain combines TRBV14 with TRBJ1-2; D uncertain. The sequenced sample was peripheral blood, obtained before any cancer treatment. CDR3 DNA: TGTGCCAGCAGCCAAGATGACTGGTATGGCTACACCTTC. This translates into CASSQDDWYGYTF.